This T cell receptor (beta chain) was profiled in a study of human T cells and chemical hapten exposure. Germline V gene sequence: CDR1 MNHEY, CDR2 SVGEGT. Trimming removed 5 bases at V and 15 bases at J, with 18 bases between. The CDR3 is 12 amino acids. This clonotype was found a few times. As processed by the authors: From approximately 21,000 to 630,000 TCRs were found per sample, with a median of approximately 92,000. TCRdb fed the RACE reads into MiXCR, producing one record per CDR3 protein. None of the V and J calls come from the authors' own analysis; TCRdb made them. The table has some 84,000 distinct CDR3 sequences, about 8% seen once; the top ten hold around 2.6%. As for time point: pre-sensitization, week 0. Treatment described: therapeutic diphenylcyclopropenone sensitization with weekly scalp DPC.

This sample comprised whole blood, obtained in connection with sensitization to the hapten diphenylcyclopropenone (DPC). The rearrangement uses TRBV6-2 or TRBV6-3 and TRBJ2-3; TRBD1 is a possible D gene (6 bases). This receptor was taken from a man aged 35 to 55 with alopecia areata. Some clones in this sample may be carry-over from other donors' samples. For the CDR3, the DNA is TGTGCCAGCAGTCAACAGGACAGCCAGCTCTATTTT. Its protein is CASSQQDSQLYF.